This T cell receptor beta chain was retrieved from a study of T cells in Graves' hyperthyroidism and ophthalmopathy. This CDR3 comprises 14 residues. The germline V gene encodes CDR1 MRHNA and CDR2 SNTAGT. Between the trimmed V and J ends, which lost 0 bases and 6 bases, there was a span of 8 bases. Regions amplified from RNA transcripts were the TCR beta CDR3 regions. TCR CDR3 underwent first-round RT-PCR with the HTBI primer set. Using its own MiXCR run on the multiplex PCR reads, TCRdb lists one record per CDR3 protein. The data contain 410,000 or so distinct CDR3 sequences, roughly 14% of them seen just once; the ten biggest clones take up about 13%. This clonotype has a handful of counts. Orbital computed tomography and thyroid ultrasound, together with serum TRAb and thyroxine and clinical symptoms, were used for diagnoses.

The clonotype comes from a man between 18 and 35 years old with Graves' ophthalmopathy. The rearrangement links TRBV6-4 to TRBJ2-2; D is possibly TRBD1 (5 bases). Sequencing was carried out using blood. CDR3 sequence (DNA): TGTGCCAGCAGTGACTCCGAAGGGGCCGGGGAGCTGTTTTTT. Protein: CASSDSEGAGELFF.